This is a list of T cell receptor beta chains from one sample in a study of T cell clusters in autoimmune cytopenias. From the multiplex PCR reads, TCRdb lists one entry per CDR3 protein and no DNA. This table lists roughly 6,100 distinct CDR3 sequences. The sample also formed part of further work on T cell repertoires in aging, cancer and after chemotherapy.

Sequences were obtained from peripheral blood. These receptor sequences come from a human donor in good health. Both conserved end residues are part of each CDR3. Some rows mark clone size as missing; the rest say once, few, many or name a class of expanded clone.

abundance,j_gene,v_gene,CDR3aa
medium-sized,TRBJ1-1,TRBV12-3/TRBV12-4,CASTDRGKNTEAFF
-,TRBJ1-5,TRBV20-1,CSARDPDSKVQPQHF
-,TRBJ2-1,TRBV6-1,CASSTEVYFGNEQFF
medium-sized,TRBJ2-5,TRBV6-2/TRBV6-3,CASSDRRGEETQYF
-,TRBJ1-2,TRBV18,CASSQSGTGTNYGYTF
-,TRBJ2-1,TRBV24-1,CATSDRTESYNEQFF
-,TRBJ2-6,TRBV10-2,CASSGALQGIGSGANVLTF
-,TRBJ2-1,TRBV7-2,CASSSGGHDNEQFF
medium-sized,TRBJ1-2,TRBV27,CASSLSTQGYGYTF
-,TRBJ1-3,TRBV7-9,CASSWDGGSSGNTIYF
medium-sized,TRBJ2-5,TRBV5-5,CASRALAEETQYF
-,TRBJ2-5,TRBV4-3,CASSQDRADGGETQYF
medium-sized,TRBJ2-4,TRBV30,CAWSGSRLDIQYF
-,TRBJ1-2,TRBV10-3,CAISDQSGYTF
medium-sized,TRBJ1-2,TRBV27,CASSLREGYGYTF
medium-sized,TRBJ1-5,TRBV27,CASSDRGHQPQHF
medium-sized,TRBJ2-7,TRBV29-1,CSVSPLTASPRQGSYEQYF
medium-sized,TRBJ2-3,TRBV24-1,CATSADSTDTQYF
medium-sized,TRBJ1-2,TRBV6-5,CASSYSTGEGSGYTF
medium-sized,TRBJ1-2,TRBV7-2,CASSSVRRQNGYTF
medium-sized,TRBJ2-7,TRBV6-6,CASKGLAGDYEQYF
medium-sized,TRBJ1-2,TRBV12-3/TRBV12-4,CASSPDRPYGYTF
-,TRBJ1-2,TRBV6-6,CASSYSDRTANYGYIF
medium-sized,TRBJ2-1,TRBV19,CASREREIDEQFF
medium-sized,TRBJ2-3,TRBV30,CAWSVGGSTDTQYF